The present entry profiles one T cell receptor beta chain with its context. The antigen it recognizes is unknown. No quality values exist for individual bases; no much larger clone is one base distant. The sample comes from a study of blood T cell repertoires in COVID-19 (TCRdb year 2020). Regarding the study in general: Collaborator samples came from the United States, Italy and Spain and covered acute and convalescent phases of COVID-19. The prospective study material was composed of cDNA or gDNA derived from T cells, B-cell-depleted T cells, or PBMCs. Deeply sampled blood TCRbeta repertoires from subjects exposed to, actively infected with, or recovered from COVID-19 were included in the dataset. The repertoires were released in a freely available public database intended as a resource for research on the immune response to SARS-CoV-2. Samples were obtained from the ongoing ImmuneRACE study (first 160 participants) and from over 1,000 subjects provided by 6 global collaborators. Sample metadata almost always included a de-identified subject ID, COVID-19 status, age in years and sex. Where HLA class I and class II types were available, the types were taken from metadata supplied by the sample provider, not from assay-based typing. The paper's findings and limits, for the study overall: Clinical and demographic metadata were provided uncurated, with the amount varying by source and participant.

TCRbeta CDR3 regions were amplified from genomic DNA by means of the immunoSEQ Assay, a bias-controlled multiplex PCR. The study's own analysis went as follows. Within the assay, amplification of reference gene primers was used to estimate how many nucleated cells each sample contained. To quantify the absolute abundance of each unique TCRbeta CDR3 rearrangement, sequence reads were collapsed and filtered. Productive Simpson clonality was computed per sample as the square root of Simpson's diversity index over productive rearrangements. Sourced from immuneACCESS, this table was stored by TCRdb with only in-frame sequences that have V and J called. A share of the clones is absent; for the studies checked, an unresolved V gene accounts for under half, and the remainder has no known explanation. The D gene and trimming were derived from the DNA, and the V and J assignments and clone size from that table. This sample has around 100,000 clones in its table, and 88% of those were observed once. More than 9.5% of the sample rests with the top ten.

A distance of 18 bases separates the germline ends of V and J, which lose 4 bases and 3 bases respectively. The CDR3 goes from the cysteine to the phenylalanine over 16 residues. Kept here is only the CDR3 DNA, which spans 48 bases and is read in frame from base 1. From a lookup of the germline V gene, CDR1 and CDR2 are LGHNA and YNFKEQ. Collaborating institutions collected whole blood in K2EDTA tubes following their own protocols. For TCRbeta analysis, collaborator samples were shipped as frozen whole blood, as isolated PBMCs, or as DNA extracted from either sample type. The chain is encoded by TRBV4-2 joined to TRBJ1-2; 6 matching bases give a weak D call of TRBD1. Sample: peripheral blood. The source is an elderly man with acute or convalescent COVID-19. The DNA is as follows: TGTGCCAGCAGCCTCCGAACGGGGGGCGCTGACTATGGCTACACCTTC. This encodes CASSLRTGGADYGYTF.